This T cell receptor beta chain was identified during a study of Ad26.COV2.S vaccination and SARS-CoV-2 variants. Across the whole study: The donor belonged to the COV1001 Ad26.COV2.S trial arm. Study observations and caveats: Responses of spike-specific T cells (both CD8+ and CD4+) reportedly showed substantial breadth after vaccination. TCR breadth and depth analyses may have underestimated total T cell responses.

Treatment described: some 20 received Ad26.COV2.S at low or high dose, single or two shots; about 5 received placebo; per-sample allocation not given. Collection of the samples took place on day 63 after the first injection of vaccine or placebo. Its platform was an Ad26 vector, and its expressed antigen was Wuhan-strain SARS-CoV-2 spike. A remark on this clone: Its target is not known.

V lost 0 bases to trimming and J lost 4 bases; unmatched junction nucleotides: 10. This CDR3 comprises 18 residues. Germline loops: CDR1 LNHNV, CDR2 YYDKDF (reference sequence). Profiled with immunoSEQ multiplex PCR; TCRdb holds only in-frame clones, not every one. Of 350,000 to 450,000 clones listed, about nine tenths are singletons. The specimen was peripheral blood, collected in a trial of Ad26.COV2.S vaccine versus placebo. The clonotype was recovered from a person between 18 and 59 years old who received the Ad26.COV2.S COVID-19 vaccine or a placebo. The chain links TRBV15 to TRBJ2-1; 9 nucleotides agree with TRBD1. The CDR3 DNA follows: TGTGCCACCAGCAGAGATCGGGGGACAGGGTCGGTTTACAATGAGCAGTTCTTC. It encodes CATSRDRGTGSVYNEQFF.